These 14 T cell receptor beta chains share one sample of origin, sequenced in a study of graft-versus-host responses after intestinal transplantation. Sequenced by immunoSEQ multiplex PCR; TCRdb stores in-frame clones only, minus some. The data hold about 130,000 clones, with approximately 94% observed a single time. These receptors' antigens are unknown. The starting material was unstimulated CD4+ T cells sorted from spleen or lymph node cells, obtained before intestinal transplant. All receptors come from a human donor who received an intestinal transplant.

The rearrangement joins TRBV19 to TRBJ1-2; D is unclear. The CDR3 loop spans 13 amino acids. Trimming took off 4 bases at V and 5 bases at J, with 11 bases between the two ends. Germline CDR1 LNHDA, CDR2 SQIVND (reference sequence). DNA of the CDR3: TGTGCCAGTAGTAGGTCCGAGTCTTATGGCTACACCTTC. Protein product: CASSRSESYGYTF.

The table lists this clone with a few counts. In DNA, the CDR3 is TGTGCCAGCAGTTACAGGGGTGATGGCTACACCTTC. Encoded protein: CASSYRGDGYTF. The chain uses TRBV6-6 and TRBJ1-2; maybe TRBD1 (5 bases). The CDR3 length is 12 residues. Germline V CDR1 and CDR2: MNHNY, SVGAGI (reference sequence). The V gene lost 2 bases and the J gene lost 6 bases, with 7 bases spanning the gap.

The rearrangement links TRBV6-1 to TRBJ2-2; possible D gene TRBD2, 5 bases. V lost 6 bases and J lost 4, with 9 bases in between. Germline V lookup: CDR1 MNHNS, CDR2 SASEGT. This CDR3 comprises 13 residues. CDR3 protein: CASSPRGTGELFF. CDR3 coding DNA: TGTGCCAGCAGCCCTCGGGGCACCGGGGAGCTGTTTTTT.

This sequence joins TRBV5-1 and TRBJ2-3; TRBD2 is a possible D gene (5 bases). Germline V gives CDR1 SGHRS, CDR2 YFSETQ. V lost 0 bases to trimming and J lost 8 bases, with 13 bases between them. The CDR3 extends over 14 amino acids. For the CDR3, the DNA is TGCGCCAGCAGCTTGGTCGGGGTAGACGCTACGCAGTATTTT. Translation: CASSLVGVDATQYF.

Here the CDR3 DNA reads TGCGCCAGCAGCCGGGGGGAGGGACAGAACGGGGGGACCCAGTACTTC. Residues: CASSRGEGQNGGTQYF. The V call is TRBV4-1, the J call TRBJ2-5; possibly TRBD1 or TRBD2 for D (7 bases each). The CDR3 is made up of 16 amino acids. Between the trimmed V and J ends, which lost 4 bases and 7 bases, there was a span of 22 bases. Germline V gene data show CDR1 as MGHRA and CDR2 as YSYEKL.

The count of this clone is one. V gene TRBV19 combines with J gene TRBJ1-1; TRBD1 aligns across 7 bases. CDR3 size: 15 residues. Germline V gene sequence: CDR1 LNHDA, CDR2 SQIVND (reference sequence). J was trimmed by 2 bases and V by 7 bases; bases with no gene match: 10. Here the CDR3 DNA reads TGTGCCAGTAAGGTCGATCGGGACAGAAACACTGAAGCTTTCTTT. Encoded protein: CASKVDRDRNTEAFF.

The rearrangement links TRBV25-1 to TRBJ1-2; 9 nucleotides agree with TRBD1. The CDR3 has 13 residues. The germline V gene has CDR1 MGHDK and CDR2 SYGVNS. J gave up 10 bases and V 1 base, and 4 bases lay outside the gene matches. CDR3 amino acids: CASSESHRGLYTF. CDR3 coding DNA: TGTGCCAGCAGTGAATCACACAGGGGGCTCTACACCTTC.

The rearrangement links TRBV6-5 to TRBJ1-1; D possibly corresponds to TRBD1 (5 bases). Trimming removed 6 bases from V and 4 bases from J, with 9 bases in between. Germline values: CDR1 MNHEY, CDR2 SVGAGI. CDR3 length equals 12 residues. The CDR3 coding sequence is TGTGCCAGCAGAAGCGACAGCACTGAAGCTTTCTTT. Protein product: CASRSDSTEAFF.

The genes are TRBV9 and TRBJ1-6, with 9 bases fitting TRBD1. V lost 3 bases to trimming and J lost 8 bases; unmatched junction nucleotides: 3. Per the germline V gene, CDR1 is SGDLS and CDR2 is YYNGEE. The CDR3 has 14 amino acids. CDR3 amino acids: CASSADRGDSPLHF. CDR3 nucleotide sequence: TGTGCCAGCAGCGCAGACAGGGGGGATTCACCCCTCCACTTT.

The chain has TRBV9 and TRBJ1-2; TRBD1 agrees at 7 bases. Germline CDR1 is SGDLS and CDR2 is YYNGEE. V shed 4 bases and J 5 bases; nucleotides not matched to a gene: 11. The CDR3 length is 15 residues. The CDR3 is CASSPSTGSAYGYTF. As DNA, the CDR3 is TGTGCCAGCAGCCCATCGACAGGGTCAGCATATGGCTACACCTTC.

The chain carries TRBV6-5 and TRBJ1-4, with 8 bases lining up with TRBD1. V lost 3 bases and J lost 6; bases outside the gene matches: 3. Looked up from germline, CDR1 is MNHEY and CDR2 is SVGAGI. The CDR3 spans 14 residues. The CDR3 DNA is TGTGCCAGCAGTTATACAGGGGGTGATGAAAAACTGTTTTTT. This encodes CASSYTGGDEKLFF.

The chain uses TRBV7-3 and TRBJ1-1; no definite D call. The length of the CDR3 is 16 residues. Trimming removed 4 bases from V and 1 base from J, with 16 bases in between. Per the germline V gene, CDR1 is SGHTA and CDR2 is FQGTGA. CDR3: CASSSHPTVTNTEAFF. The CDR3 coding sequence is TGTGCCAGCAGCTCCCACCCTACGGTTACGAACACTGAAGCTTTCTTT.

J is TRBJ2-2 and V is TRBV5-1; perhaps TRBD1 as D (6 bases). This CDR3 spans 15 amino acids. Germline V gene data show CDR1 as SGHRS and CDR2 as YFSETQ. With 4 bases removed from V and 0 bases from J, the gap between germline ends came to 10 bases. CDR3 in DNA: TGCGCCAGCAGCCTTACAGGGACGAACACCGGGGAGCTGTTTTTT. Residues: CASSLTGTNTGELFF.

The DNA for the CDR3 is TGTGCCAGCAGTGAGCAGGTCACTGAAGCTTTCTTT. Translated, it gives CASSEQVTEAFF. This chain links TRBV6-1 with TRBJ1-1; no firm D call. V was shortened by 3 bases and J by 4 bases, with 6 bases between the two germline ends. Per the germline V gene, CDR1 is MNHNS and CDR2 is SASEGT. The CDR3 consists of 12 residues.